This record looks at one T cell receptor beta chain sequence and its context. The data were taken from a study of blood T cell repertoires in COVID-19. Study-level information: COVID-19 samples collected from the United States, Italy and Spain covered acute and convalescent phases.

Data came from immunoSEQ multiplex PCR; TCRdb stores just in-frame clones and leaves some out. The sample holds about 240,000 clones; roughly 87% are singletons and the top ten take 2% to 3%. The ends were cut back, 6 bases at V and 6 bases at J, with 12 bases in the middle. Per germline, CDR1 MNHEY and CDR2 SMNVEV (reference sequence). CDR3 length: 13 amino acids. The genes are TRBV27 and TRBJ2-1, with no clear D. Sequenced material: PBMCs or T cells enriched from blood (not recorded which). This TCR came from a young woman with acute COVID-19. In DNA, the CDR3 is TGTGCCAGCAGCCCTGCTCTAGGCAATGAGCAGTTCTTC. It specifies CASSPALGNEQFF.